Presented here are 29 T cell receptor beta chains from one specimen sequenced in a study of cytomegalovirus exposure and HLA in healthy donors. Primers included in the PCR were 60 Vbeta and 13 Jbeta primers. The repertoire was sequenced with immunoSEQ multiplex PCR; TCRdb's copy has only in-frame clones and lacks some. The sample records roughly 180,000 clones, 80% to 90% being singletons. Sequenced input: PBMCs. These receptor sequences come from a man younger than 30 in good health and CMV-seropositive.

This clone turned up a few times. The chain couples TRBV19 to TRBJ1-1; unclear D gene. V was pared by 4 bases and J by 1 base, with 4 bases between. The CDR3 loop spans 12 amino acids. CDR1 is LNHDA, CDR2 SQIVND, per germline (reference sequence). Here the CDR3 DNA reads TGTGCCAGTAGTACCGGGAACACTGAAGCTTTCTTT. Translated, it gives CASSTGNTEAFF.

CDR3 bases: TGTGCCAGCTCACAAACTGACAGGGCTTACGAGCAGTACTTC. Its translation is CASSQTDRAYEQYF. The rearrangement links TRBV18 to TRBJ2-7, with TRBD1 identical over 7 bases. CDR1 is KGHSH, CDR2 LQKENI, per germline. The CDR3 is 14 residues long. J was trimmed by 4 bases and V by 4 bases; bases with no gene match: 7. The variable domain in full, with the rest retrieved from reference TRBV18 and TRBJ2-7, is NAGVMQNPRHLVRRRGQEARLRCSPMKGHSHVYWYRQLPEEGLKFMVYLQKENIIDESGMPKERFSAEFPKEGPSILRIQQVVRGDSAAYFCASSQTDRAYEQYFGPGTRLTVT.

V is TRBV2 and J is TRBJ1-3, with 8 bases fitting TRBD1. V was clipped by 6 bases and J by 2 bases; unmatched bases: 3. The CDR3 length is 14 residues. The germline CDR1 and CDR2 sequences are SNHLY and FYNNEI. The CDR3 here is CASRQTGAGNTIYF. CDR3 DNA: TGTGCCAGCAGACAGACAGGGGCTGGAAACACCATATATTTT.

This clone was observed a single time. V and J are TRBV5-4 and TRBJ2-5; possible D gene TRBD2, 6 bases. The CDR3 has 15 amino acids. Germline assignment: CDR1 SGHNT and CDR2 YYREEE (reference sequence). Trimming shortened V by 0 bases and J by 1 base, and 10 bases separated the two germline ends. CDR3 nucleotides: TGTGCCAGCAGCTTGGGGGGGGTTGCCCAAGAGACCCAGTACTTC. Translation gives CASSLGGVAQETQYF.

V gene TRBV18 combines with J gene TRBJ2-1; TRBD2 aligns across 12 bases. Germline V gene lookup returns CDR1 KGHSH and CDR2 LQKENI. V was pared by 3 bases and J by 1 base, with 13 bases of the junction left unmatched. This CDR3 region has 20 residues. CDR3 nucleotide sequence: TGTGCCAGCTCACCGGCTCCAGAACTAGCGGGGGGTGGGTCCTACAATGAGCAGTTCTTC. Amino acids: CASSPAPELAGGGSYNEQFF.

V usage is TRBV7-9 and J usage is TRBJ1-2; TRBD1 matches 7 bases. Germline CDR1 and CDR2: SEHNR and FQNEAQ (reference sequence). This CDR3 has 12 residues. CDR3 amino acids: CSIIRGNYGYTF. In DNA form, the CDR3 reads TGTTCCATTATCAGGGGGAACTATGGCTACACCTTC.

The chain employs TRBV2 and TRBJ1-1; D remains unclear. CDR1 SNHLY and CDR2 FYNNEI come from the germline V gene. The ends were cut back, 0 bases at V and 3 bases at J, with 23 bases in the middle. The CDR3 is made up of 19 amino acids. CDR3 bases: TGTGCCAGCAGTGAAGCGGGAACCGGGATCCCGATCAGGTACACTGAAGCTTTCTTT. Its translation: CASSEAGTGIPIRYTEAFF.

CDR3 region: CASSLEGLTTGELFF. The CDR3 nucleotides are TGCGCCAGCAGCTTGGAGGGACTAACAACCGGGGAGCTGTTTTTT. The chain is built from TRBV5-1 and TRBJ2-2; TRBD2 aligns across 7 bases. Germline CDR1 reads SGHRS; CDR2 reads YFSETQ. This CDR3 region has 15 residues. V dropped 0 bases and J dropped 5; count of bases not matched to a gene: 4.

The chain joins TRBV29-1 to TRBJ2-7; a possible D gene is TRBD2 (6 bases). CDR1 is SQVTM and CDR2 is ANQGSEA in the germline V gene. Trimming removed 7 bases from V and 3 bases from J, with 10 bases in between. The CDR3 runs to 11 residues. Here the CDR3 reads CSGGELYEQYF. The CDR3 nucleotides are TGCAGCGGGGGGGAACTCTACGAGCAGTACTTC.

This rearrangement joins TRBV5-1 to TRBJ1-2, with TRBD1 identical over 8 bases. The germline CDR1 and CDR2 sequences are SGHRS and YFSETQ. V lost 4 bases, J lost 5 bases, and 10 bases stayed unmatched. The CDR3 runs to 15 residues. The CDR3, as DNA: TGCGCCAGCAGCATGGGGACGACAGGGGATTATGGCTACACCTTC. This sequence encodes CASSMGTTGDYGYTF. The variable domain in full, completed from reference TRBV5-1 and TRBJ1-2, reads KAGVTQTPRYLIKTRGQQVTLSCSPISGHRSVSWYQQTPGQGLQFLFEYFSETQRNKGNFPGRFSGRQFSNSRSEMNVSTLELGDSALYLCASSMGTTGDYGYTFGSGTRLTVV.

The V and J genes are TRBV2 and TRBJ2-7; possible D gene TRBD1, 5 bases. Trimming took off 8 bases at V and 6 bases at J, with 8 bases between the two ends. CDR3 length equals 10 residues. Per the germline V gene, CDR1 is SNHLY and CDR2 is FYNNEI. The chain's CDR3 is CASGAGEQYF. CDR3 nucleotide sequence: TGTGCCAGCGGGGCTGGCGAGCAGTACTTC.

V and J are TRBV5-1 and TRBJ2-7; no clear D. Germline values: CDR1 SGHRS, CDR2 YFSETQ. There are 15 residues in the CDR3. V gave up 0 bases and J gave up 6 bases, with 16 bases separating them. Here the CDR3 DNA reads TGCGCCAGCAGCTTGGGGGCAGGCGCTGTGTCCGAGCAGTACTTC. This sequence encodes CASSLGAGAVSEQYF. The full variable domain, completed using reference TRBV5-1 and TRBJ2-7, is KAGVTQTPRYLIKTRGQQVTLSCSPISGHRSVSWYQQTPGQGLQFLFEYFSETQRNKGNFPGRFSGRQFSNSRSEMNVSTLELGDSALYLCASSLGAGAVSEQYFGPGTRLTVT.

This chain uses TRBV9 with TRBJ2-5, with 7 bases lining up with TRBD2. The V segment lost 3 bases and the J segment 0 bases; nucleotides outside the gene matches: 2. The CDR3 consists of 14 residues. Germline values: CDR1 SGDLS, CDR2 YYNGEE. Here the CDR3 reads CASSGGGYQETQYF. The CDR3 DNA follows: TGTGCCAGCAGCGGGGGGGGGTACCAAGAGACCCAGTACTTC.

V is TRBV6-4 and J is TRBJ2-3, with 7 bases lining up with TRBD1. Germline CDR1 MRHNA, CDR2 SNTAGT. Trimming cost V 6 bases and J 8 bases; bases outside gene matches: 5. This CDR3 spans 12 amino acids. This CDR3 reads CASRNPGGTQYF. CDR3 nucleotide sequence: TGTGCCAGCAGGAACCCAGGGGGTACGCAGTATTTT.

The V gene is TRBV4-2, the J gene TRBJ2-2; D is ambiguous. The CDR3 has 13 amino acids. Trimming cost V 0 bases and J 5 bases, with 4 bases left between them. Germline assignment: CDR1 LGHNA and CDR2 YNFKEQ. The CDR3 sequence is CASSQELTGELFF. In DNA, the CDR3 is TGTGCCAGCAGCCAAGAGTTAACCGGGGAGCTGTTTTTT.

The chain employs TRBV5-6 and TRBJ2-1, with TRBD2 matching over 8 bases. J was trimmed by 3 bases and V by 3 bases; bases with no gene match: 2. The CDR3 length is 14 residues. Germline loops: CDR1 SGHDT, CDR2 YYEEEE. CDR3 sequence reads: CASSSGTSYNEQFF. The CDR3 DNA is TGTGCCAGCAGCTCCGGGACTAGCTACAATGAGCAGTTCTTC.

The chain carries TRBV5-1 and TRBJ2-7, with 11 bases lining up with TRBD1. This CDR3 comprises 14 residues. Trimming at V came to 3 bases and at J to 5 bases, leaving 4 bases not matched to a gene. Germline lookup yields CDR1 SGHRS and CDR2 YFSETQ. The CDR3 region has the DNA TGCGCCAGCAGCTCTGGACAGGGGGCCCACGAGCAGTACTTC. This encodes CASSSGQGAHEQYF.

The chain has TRBV6-1 and TRBJ2-7; 9 bases line up with TRBD1. The CDR3 spans 15 residues. V was pared by 7 bases and J by 3 bases, with 10 bases of the junction left unmatched. Per germline, CDR1 MNHNS and CDR2 SASEGT. The DNA for the CDR3 is TGTGCCAGCACCTCTTCGGGACAGGGATTCTACGAGCAGTACTTC. Protein product: CASTSSGQGFYEQYF.

The chain employs TRBV19 and TRBJ2-6; 11 bases match TRBD1. The CDR3 covers 17 residues. Germline V gene data show CDR1 as LNHDA and CDR2 as SQIVND (reference sequence). The V and J ends lost 6 bases and 0 bases, in that order; junction bases with no gene match: 4. CDR3 bases: TGTGCCAGTAGGAGGACAGGGGGCCTCTCTGGGGCCAACGTCCTGACTTTC. Protein sequence: CASRRTGGLSGANVLTF.

This chain connects TRBV11-2 to TRBJ1-1; unclear D gene. Trimming took 5 bases from V and 6 from J, leaving 10 bases between them. Germline CDR1 is SGHAT and CDR2 is FQNNGV. The CDR3 has 12 amino acids. The CDR3 region is CASSPDSAEAFF. CDR3 DNA sequence: TGTGCCAGCAGCCCGGACTCCGCTGAAGCTTTCTTT.

The chain has TRBV9 and TRBJ1-1; 7 nucleotides match TRBD1. From germline, CDR1 is SGDLS and CDR2 YYNGEE. The V gene end was trimmed by 3 bases and the J gene end by 1 base; junction bases not matched to a gene: 3. There are 14 residues in the CDR3. The CDR3: CASSATGSNTEAFF. The CDR3, as DNA: TGTGCCAGCAGCGCGACAGGGTCGAACACTGAAGCTTTCTTT.

The table lists this clone with a count of one. CDR3 sequence (DNA): TGTGCCAGCAGCTTGGGGGACTTCGGGGAGACCCAGTACTTC. Its translation is CASSLGDFGETQYF. This sequence joins TRBV5-5 and TRBJ2-5; possible D gene TRBD2, 6 bases. This CDR3 contains 14 residues. The germline V gene has CDR1 SGHKS and CDR2 YYEKEE (reference sequence). Trimming cost V 0 bases and J 5 bases, with 11 bases left between them.

The chain's CDR3 is CASGSGTGFPDTQYF. DNA of the CDR3: TGTGCTAGTGGCTCCGGGACAGGGTTTCCAGATACGCAGTATTTT. The rearrangement links TRBV12-5 to TRBJ2-3; 9 nucleotides align to TRBD1. The V gene's germline CDR1 is LGHNT and CDR2 FRNRAP. The CDR3 runs 15 residues. The junction had 8 bases not matched to a gene; V was cut back by 6 bases and J by 4 bases. Full variable domain (missing parts from reference TRBV12-5 and TRBJ2-3): DARVTQTPRHKVTEMGQEVTMRCQPILGHNTVFWYRQTMMQGLELLAYFRNRAPLDDSGMPKDRFSAEMPDATLATLKIQPSEPRDSAVYFCASGSGTGFPDTQYFGPGTRLTVL.

This chain links TRBV5-1 with TRBJ2-1, with 8 bases aligning to TRBD1. With V trimmed by 0 bases and J by 7 bases, 3 bases remained unmatched. CDR1 and CDR2 (germline): SGHRS, YFSETQ. The CDR3 contains 14 residues. CDR3 loop: CASSLGTGRNEQFF. The CDR3, as DNA: TGCGCCAGCAGCTTGGGGACAGGGAGAAATGAGCAGTTCTTC.

The chain has TRBV4-2 and TRBJ2-7, with TRBD1 as a possible D gene (6 bases). Germline V lookup: CDR1 LGHNA, CDR2 YNFKEQ. The length of the CDR3 is 14 residues. V was pared by 0 bases and J by 3 bases, with 9 bases between. CDR3 protein: CASSQDLQGYEQYF. CDR3 nucleotides: TGTGCCAGCAGCCAAGATTTACAGGGCTACGAGCAGTACTTC.

A word on this clone: At the DNA level, this CDR3 is encoded by other sequences in the same sample as well. The V and J genes are TRBV20-1 and TRBJ2-7; 7 positions agree with TRBD1. The V gene's germline CDR1 is DFQATT and CDR2 SNEGSKA (reference sequence). Unmatched junction bases numbered 3, after V lost 6 bases and J lost 4 bases. The CDR3 runs 11 residues. The CDR3 sequence: CSATTGYEQYF. For the CDR3, the DNA is TGCAGTGCCACGACAGGGTACGAGCAGTACTTC.

In its sample, this clone was seen once. The V call is TRBV4-1, the J call TRBJ2-7; 8 positions agree with TRBD1. This CDR3 has 13 amino acids. J was trimmed by 3 bases and V by 6 bases; bases with no gene match: 4. CDR1 and CDR2 (germline): MGHRA, YSYEKL. As DNA, the CDR3 is TGCGCCAGCAGGCGGACAGGGTACTACGAGCAGTACTTC. Residues: CASRRTGYYEQYF.

The chain is built from TRBV5-1 and TRBJ2-1, with 7 bases fitting TRBD2. The CDR3 sequence is 14 residues long. The J segment lost 8 bases and the V segment lost 0 bases, leaving 5 bases of the junction unmatched. From germline, CDR1 is SGHRS and CDR2 YFSETQ. The CDR3 DNA follows: TGCGCCAGCAGCTTGGGTTTCGGGGGGTATGAGCAGTTCTTC. Translation: CASSLGFGGYEQFF.

This sequence joins TRBV6-5 and TRBJ1-1, with TRBD1 as a possible D gene (5 bases). The CDR3 extends over 14 amino acids. Germline-derived CDR1 and CDR2 are MNHEY and SVGAGI. Trimming cost V 6 bases and J 9 bases, with 20 bases left between them. In DNA, the CDR3 is TGTGCCAGCAGGCCATCCCAGCAACAGGTTCAAGCTTTCTTT. It codes for CASRPSQQQVQAFF.